This T cell receptor beta chain was sequenced in a study of beta chain features in type 1 diabetes (dated by TCRdb to about 2018). In the study overall: Patients and healthy donors did not differ in mean age, gender distribution, total cell number or subset yield. A total of under 120,000,000 sorted cells were examined across all samples, and RNA yield correlated strongly with the number of cells per subset. Whereas all 30 or so donors provided naive and central memory subsets, regulatory and stem cell-like memory subsets were isolated from just 8 patients and roughly 8 healthy donors. The study compared the TCRB repertoires of sorted circulating CD4+ T cell subsets in recently diagnosed type 1 diabetes patients with those in matched healthy donors. General findings and caveats noted by the study authors: In all four CD4+ subsets, TCRB CDR3 length was moderately but significantly shorter in type 1 diabetes patients. PCR may preferentially amplify shorter templates, but because patient and control samples were amplified and corrected together, any resulting skew would affect both groups equally. At VDJ recombination sites, patients with type 1 diabetes made fewer insertions and deleted more nucleotides, a pattern implying thymic rearrangement abnormalities. Sequencing cDNA rather than genomic DNA could over-represent highly expressing activated cells, although activation and CD3 levels did not differ between groups. Naive, central memory and regulatory TCRB repertoires appeared to be more similar among patients than among healthy donors. Because the HLA sub-analyses included only small numbers of individuals, any influence of HLA type on TCRB rearrangement was left unresolved.

The CDR3 numbers 16 residues from cysteine through phenylalanine. This entry keeps only the CDR3 DNA: 48 bases, framed from base 1. V is trimmed back by 6 bases and J by 0 bases, and the junction contains 8 bases that no gene match accounts for. The germline V gene encodes CDR1 MNHEY and CDR2 SMNVEV (reference sequence). The entire isolated RNA was reverse transcribed using the High Capacity cDNA Reverse Transcription Kit, and thus expressed TCRB transcripts were sequenced. Deep immunoSEQ sequencing was performed on naive, central memory and regulatory T cell samples, with an average of roughly 4 million total reads per sample. Sorted cells were lysed in RLT buffer and RNA was extracted with DNase-treated RNeasy Micro or Mini kits, depending on cell number. To prevent cross-contamination, every cell subset was processed on its own, while patient and healthy donor samples were processed together. TCRB sequences were amplified from cDNA with the immunoSEQ multiplex PCR, producing 87-bp fragments spanning the CDR3 region. Amplicons were sequenced on the Illumina HiSeq platform. In the authors' own workflow: Synthetic template baselines were used to correct PCR bias computationally, reads within Hamming distance 2 were collapsed together, and singletons that could not be merged were discarded. Reads were aligned against IMGT to assign V, D and J genes, CDR3 length and insertions or deletions at six rearrangement sites. Clonotype counts were normalized to sorted cell number within each subset before computing true diversity and Gini coefficients with the tcR R package. The overlap coefficient, calculated on TCRB nucleotide sequences, was used to measure repertoire sharing. Out-of-frame TCRB sequences from naive cells were analyzed to stand in for the pre-selection repertoire. The table was pulled from immuneACCESS by TCRdb, which kept in-frame rearrangements only. Such tables lose some clones; where checked, under half of the loss comes from unresolved V genes, and the rest has no known cause. That table supplies the V and J calls and clone size; D and trimming were determined from the DNA. A total of 600,000 to 700,000 clones appear in this sample, around 11% of them only once. The ten largest clones take up around 0.12% of the sample.

A few counts support this clone. Which antigen it targets is not known. No quality values exist for individual bases; no much larger clone is one base distant. A single peripheral blood draw of approximately 0.11 L on average was collected from each donor into heparinised tubes. Naive, central memory, regulatory and stem cell-like memory CD4+ T cells were sorted on a BD FACSAria II using a panel including CD45RO, CCR7, CD25, CD127, CD95 and CD27. All sorted populations exceeded 95% purity. Right away, PBMCs were isolated by Lymphoprep density gradient centrifugation and were stained directly, with no culture step. So that batch effects would be minimized, each experiment stained and sorted samples in pairs, pairing one healthy donor with one patient.

Recombination joined TRBV27 with TRBJ2-3, with 8 bases matching TRBD2. Material for sequencing was naive CD4+ T cells from blood. The meaning of the sample's cell subset or site label: true naive CD4+ T cells. The sequence was collected from a man aged 25 to 40 with type 1 diabetes. CDR3 region: CASSLELAASTDTQYF. The DNA sequence is TGTGCCAGCAGCCTGGAACTAGCGGCTAGCACAGATACGCAGTATTTT.